These 9 T cell receptor beta chains originate from one sample sequenced in a study of CD8 T cells in Susac syndrome. With random hexamers, about 0.5 to 1 ug RNA was reverse transcribed. One entry per CDR3 protein, called by TCRdb with MiXCR from the immunoSEQ multiplex PCR reads. The data contain 230,000 or so distinct CDR3 sequences, roughly 96% of them singletons. Input material: CD4+ T cells from PBMCs. These receptors were collected from a human donor with multiple sclerosis.

The chain uses TRBV12-3 or TRBV12-4 and TRBJ2-3; D is perhaps TRBD2 (5 bases). The CDR3 spans 15 residues. V lost 3 bases and J 2 bases, leaving 12 bases between the germline ends. CDR3 protein: CASSFGRAHTDTQYF. In nucleotides, the CDR3 is TGTGCCAGCAGTTTCGGGCGGGCCCACACAGATACGCAGTATTTT.

The table lists this clonotype with a count of one. This CDR3 is CASSLSGVPSYEQYF. DNA for the CDR3: TGTGCCAGCAGCCTAAGCGGGGTACCCTCCTACGAGCAGTACTTC. The rearrangement links TRBV13 to TRBJ2-7; 7 bases match TRBD2. CDR3 size: 15 residues. The germline V gene encodes CDR1 PRHDT and CDR2 FYEKMQ (reference sequence). The junction had 7 bases not matched to a gene; V was cut back by 5 bases and J by 0 bases.

V gene TRBV20-1 combines with J gene TRBJ2-5, with 9 bases fitting TRBD2. The junction had 8 bases not matched to a gene; V was cut back by 4 bases and J by 5 bases. Germline CDR1 reads DFQATT; CDR2 reads SNEGSKA (reference sequence). The CDR3 runs 14 residues. The chain's CDR3 is CSAIAGEGRETQYF. The DNA of the CDR3 is TGCAGTGCTATAGCGGGAGAGGGACGGGAGACCCAGTACTTC.

The chain recombines TRBV10-3 with TRBJ2-1, with D perhaps matching TRBD1 or TRBD2 (5 bases each). The CDR3 spans 13 residues. The V gene's germline CDR1 is ENHRY and CDR2 SYGVKD. Trimming shortened V by 6 bases and J by 3 bases, and 9 bases separated the two germline ends. The CDR3 spells CAIRVGDYNEQFF. Written as DNA, the CDR3 is TGTGCCATCAGGGTGGGGGACTACAATGAGCAGTTCTTC.

The rearrangement joins TRBV30 to TRBJ2-5, with a tentative D call TRBD1 (5 bases). Germline-derived CDR1 and CDR2 are GTSNPN and SVGIG (reference sequence). There are 12 residues in the CDR3. V shed 7 bases and J shed 1 base, with 10 bases lying between them. The CDR3 loop is CALRQPQETQYF. CDR3 coding DNA: TGTGCCTTACGACAGCCCCAAGAGACCCAGTACTTC.

The rearrangement links TRBV2 to TRBJ2-1; D is undetermined. CDR3 length: 11 residues. The germline CDR1 and CDR2 sequences are SNHLY and FYNNEI. Trimming took 7 bases from V and 4 from J, leaving 5 bases between them. CDR3 sequence: CASTGYNEQFF. In nucleotides, the CDR3 is TGTGCCAGCACCGGGTACAATGAGCAGTTCTTC.

V gene TRBV9 combines with J gene TRBJ2-5; 7 positions agree with TRBD1. This CDR3 contains 14 residues. The V and J ends lost 3 bases and 1 base, in that order; junction bases with no gene match: 3. The V gene's germline CDR1 is SGDLS and CDR2 YYNGEE. The CDR3 bases are TGTGCCAGCAGCGCCCCAGGGGGCCAAGAGACCCAGTACTTC. It is translated as CASSAPGGQETQYF.

The chain is built from TRBV27 and TRBJ2-6; 8 positions match TRBD1. The CDR3 has 15 residues. V shed 5 bases and J 2 bases; nucleotides not matched to a gene: 2. Germline CDR1 MNHEY, CDR2 SMNVEV (reference sequence). CDR3 protein: CASSVTGAGANVLTF. The CDR3, as DNA: TGTGCCAGCAGTGTGACAGGGGCTGGGGCCAACGTCCTGACTTTC.

CDR3 sequence: CASSTGGSPYNEQFF. DNA of the CDR3: TGTGCCAGCAGTACAGGGGGTTCCCCCTACAATGAGCAGTTCTTC. The chain links TRBV12-3 or TRBV12-4 to TRBJ2-1; 8 bases match TRBD1. The CDR3 spans 15 residues. V was pared by 5 bases and J by 2 bases, with 5 bases of the junction left unmatched.